Presented here are 18 T cell receptor beta chains from one specimen sequenced in a study of PD-1 blockade in classical Hodgkin lymphoma. Every one of the patients relapsed after autologous stem cell transplantation (brentuximab vedotin exposure was variable). Assay used: immunoSEQ multiplex PCR; TCRdb lists only in-frame clones, some missing. The top ten clones hold around 23% of a sample with fewer than 30,000 clones, approximately 82% of them seen once. The sequencing here drew on peripheral blood mononuclear cells (PBMCs), taken before the second cycle of nivolumab. The receptors shown here come from a human donor with classical Hodgkin lymphoma.

The chain couples TRBV6-1 to TRBJ2-7; TRBD2 matches 9 bases. The length of the CDR3 is 14 residues. Per germline, CDR1 MNHNS and CDR2 SASEGT. V trimming: 6 bases; J trimming: 3 bases; junction bases outside the gene matches: 6. CDR3 DNA: TGTGCCAGCAGACGAGCGGGAGGAAACTACGAGCAGTACTTC. Its protein product is CASRRAGGNYEQYF.

CDR3 nucleotide sequence: TGTGCCAGCAGCCCCAGCCGGGGAGGCTACGAGCAGTACTTC. Translation gives CASSPSRGGYEQYF. V is TRBV5-3 and J is TRBJ2-7; tentatively, D is TRBD2 (6 bases). TRBV5-3 is placed among ORFs of uncertain function. The CDR3 totals 14 residues. V was clipped by 8 bases and J by 3 bases, with 18 bases between them.

The J gene is TRBJ1-2, the V gene TRBV4-1; the D gene is possibly TRBD1 (5 bases). This CDR3 has 16 residues. Germline values: CDR1 MGHRA, CDR2 YSYEKL. Trimming cost V 1 base and J 9 bases, with 21 bases left between them. CDR3 residues: CASSQAHGTAQYRYTF. CDR3 DNA: TGCGCCAGCAGCCAAGCCCACGGGACCGCGCAGTATCGCTACACCTTC.

The chain links TRBV5-4 to TRBJ2-3; D is ambiguous. The germline gives CDR1 SGHNT, CDR2 YYREEE (reference sequence). The CDR3 runs 13 residues. V dropped 0 bases and J dropped 3 bases, with 5 bases sitting between them. The CDR3 sequence is CASSLVGTDTQYF. DNA for the CDR3: TGTGCCAGCAGCTTGGTAGGGACAGATACGCAGTATTTT.

This clone was counted between two and nine times. The chain carries TRBV4-1 and TRBJ2-1; the match to TRBD2 covers 13 bases. The CDR3 runs 18 residues. The ends lost 1 base at V and 8 bases at J; junction bases unmatched: 11. Germline values: CDR1 MGHRA, CDR2 YSYEKL. The CDR3 nucleotides read TGCGCCAGCAGCCAAGTTGATATGGGACTAGCGGGGTCCCATGAGCAGTTCTTC. Translation: CASSQVDMGLAGSHEQFF.

As concerns this clone: Its ends do not fully match the called genes, so a read error is possible. The V call is TRBV10-2, the J call TRBJ1-1, with D possibly matching TRBD1 (6 bases). Germline values: CDR1 WSHSY, CDR2 SAAADI. The CDR3 has 14 residues. CDR3 sequence: CASSHQGTGSEAFF. CDR3 DNA sequence: TGTGCCAGCAGTCACCAGGGGACGGGTTCTGAAGCTTTCTTT.

J is TRBJ1-2 and V is TRBV13; D is perhaps TRBD1 (6 bases). Trimming pared 2 bases from V and 0 bases from J, leaving 13 bases between. Per the germline V gene, CDR1 is PRHDT and CDR2 is FYEKMQ (reference sequence). There are 16 residues in the CDR3. The CDR3 spells CASSLHGQFSNYGYTF. CDR3 DNA sequence: TGTGCCAGCAGCTTACATGGACAGTTTTCTAACTATGGCTACACCTTC.

V gene TRBV13 combines with J gene TRBJ2-1; 8 positions match TRBD2. J lost 6 bases, V lost 5 bases, and 12 bases had no gene match. The CDR3 is made up of 16 amino acids. Germline CDR1 and CDR2: PRHDT and FYEKMQ (reference sequence). The CDR3 reads CASSLSSLAGLNEQFF. The CDR3 DNA follows: TGTGCCAGCAGCCTATCGTCCCTAGCGGGTCTCAATGAGCAGTTCTTC.

This chain uses TRBV5-8 with TRBJ1-1, with TRBD1 as a possible D gene (6 bases). Trimming shortened V by 3 bases and J by 4 bases, and 13 bases separated the two germline ends. The germline V gene encodes CDR1 SGHTS and CDR2 YDEGEE. This CDR3 has 14 residues. CDR3 in DNA: TGTGCCAGCAGCTGGCAGGGGTGGGCCACTGAAGCTTTCTTT. Translating gives CASSWQGWATEAFF.

The chain employs TRBV28 and TRBJ1-2; D is undetermined. V lost 7 bases, J lost 4 bases, and 10 bases lay in between. CDR1 is MDHEN and CDR2 is SYDVKM in the germline V gene. This CDR3 is built from 12 residues. The CDR3 sequence: CASNLPLYGYTF. As DNA, the CDR3 is TGTGCCAGCAACTTGCCTCTCTATGGCTACACCTTC.

The gene calls are TRBV7-9 and TRBJ2-2; D is perhaps TRBD1 (5 bases). Trimming removed 2 bases from V and 3 bases from J, with 7 bases in between. Germline CDR1 is SEHNR and CDR2 is FQNEAQ (reference sequence). This CDR3 contains 14 residues. CDR3 region: CASSLIGDTGELFF. CDR3 bases: TGTGCCAGCAGCTTAATAGGGGACACCGGGGAGCTGTTTTTT.

The V and J genes are TRBV7-2 and TRBJ2-1; D may be TRBD2 (7 bases). The germline CDR1 and CDR2 sequences are SGHTA and FQGNSA. V dropped 5 bases and J dropped 7 bases, with 15 bases sitting between them. CDR3 size: 14 residues. The CDR3 DNA reads as TGTGCCAGCAGCCTGGGGGGCGGGAGTAATGAGCAGTTCTTC. Residues: CASSLGGGSNEQFF.

The V call is TRBV7-9, the J call TRBJ1-6; D ambiguous. The germline V and J ends were trimmed by 1 base and 13 bases, with 8 bases remaining between them. This CDR3 has 12 amino acids. The V gene's germline CDR1 is SEHNR and CDR2 FQNEAQ (reference sequence). As DNA, the CDR3 is TGTGCCAGCAGCTTAGATCTGGGGCCCCTCCACTTT. Translated: CASSLDLGPLHF.

A note on this clone: An end of the junction differs from the germline gene, which may be a read error. The rearrangement uses TRBV7-7 and TRBJ2-2; tentative D call: TRBD2 (6 bases). Germline assignment: CDR1 SSHAT and CDR2 FNYEAQ (reference sequence). This CDR3 spans 14 amino acids. CDR3 nucleotide sequence: TGTGCTAGCAGCTTGGAGGGGACCACCGGGGAGCTGTTTTTT. Translation gives CASSLEGTTGELFF.

This clone was observed a few times. In nucleotides, the CDR3 is TGTGCCACCAGCAGAGATCCTGGCGGGAGGGCCGGTGGCTACGAGCAGTACTTC. This translates into CATSRDPGGRAGGYEQYF. This chain connects TRBV15 to TRBJ2-7; TRBD2 agrees at 9 bases. The CDR3 spans 18 residues. CDR1 is LNHNV and CDR2 is YYDKDF in the germline V gene (reference sequence). Losses at the gene ends were 0 bases for V and 3 bases for J; bases not matched to a gene: 12.

The chain recombines TRBV6-6 with TRBJ2-1; the match to TRBD1 covers 7 bases. Germline V CDR1 and CDR2: MNHNY, SVGAGI (reference sequence). The V segment lost 6 bases and the J segment 2 bases; nucleotides outside the gene matches: 7. The CDR3 covers 15 residues. As DNA, the CDR3 is TGTGCCAGCAGGGCCCGACAGGGAACCTACAATGAGCAGTTCTTC. Translated: CASRARQGTYNEQFF.

CDR3 DNA sequence: TGTGCCAGCAGCTCCGGGGCAGATTTTGGAAACACCATATATTTT. Translated, it gives CASSSGADFGNTIYF. The genes are TRBV5-4 and TRBJ1-3; the D gene is possibly TRBD1 (5 bases). Trimming cost V 3 bases and J 3 bases, with 13 bases left between them. CDR1 SGHNT and CDR2 YYREEE come from the germline V gene (reference sequence). This CDR3 spans 15 amino acids.

With regard to this clone: One end of the junction is discordant with germline, which a read error may explain. CDR3 coding DNA: TGTGCTAGCAGCTTAGGGCTCAGGGGGTCCCAAGAGACCCAGTACTTC. This translates into CASSLGLRGSQETQYF. The V gene is TRBV7-7, the J gene TRBJ2-5, with 7 bases identical to TRBD1. Germline values: CDR1 SSHAT, CDR2 FNYEAQ (reference sequence). The CDR3 has 16 residues.